This T cell receptor (beta chain) was identified during a study of CD8+CD57+ T cells in acquired aplastic anemia. Study background: The study obtained an average of around 3.1 ug of DNA from sorted CD4+ and CD8+ cells.

About this clonotype: What it binds is unknown. A much larger clone is a single base away; this may be a read error. The CDR3 end shows no conserved phenylalanine or tryptophan, and so a read error is likely.

It was patients with CD8+CD57+ cell expansion by flow cytometry who were chosen for sequencing. All patients had severe acquired aplastic anemia. Untreated patients provided the blood samples, with no therapy given before sampling. TCR beta VDJ and CDR3 were profiled, and genomic DNA was the template. TCRdb processed the reads anew with MiXCR; each CDR3 protein has one entry. The repertoire consists of 210,000 or so distinct CDR3 sequences, with approximately 51% occurring once and the leading ten covering just under 20%. The CDR3 extends over 12 amino acids. Trimming cost V 5 bases and J 10 bases, with 13 bases left between them. In germline, CDR1 is SGHTA, CDR2 FQGTGA. Findings and limits, study-wide: Researchers report that fewer than 35 CD8+ CDR3 sequences appeared in both patients and controls.

This clonotype was sampled from a human donor with aplastic anemia. The sample was sorted CD4+, CD8+, or CD8+CD57+ T cells (not recorded which) from PBMCs. The chain couples TRBV7-3 to TRBJ2-3, with D perhaps TRBD2 (6 bases). The CDR3 here is CASSPDTGAQYL. The CDR3 DNA sequence: TGTGCCAGCAGCCCAGACACGGGGGCGCAGTATCTT.